The T cell receptor (beta chain) under discussion was sequenced for a study of immune evolution from preneoplasia to lung adenocarcinoma. The overall study: HLA loss of heterozygosity: around 6.5% AIS, under 19% MIA, around 33% ADC, none AAH.

With regard to this clone: Its antigen is currently unknown.

The V end lost 7 bases, the J end lost 0 bases, and 19 bases lay between the germline ends. Germline CDR1 is SQVTM and CDR2 is ANQGSEA. CDR3 size: 16 residues. Regarding the study as a whole: Compared with EGFR-mutant or double wild-type lesions, KRAS-mutant nodules were more clonal. Clonality was highest in normal lung, lower in later-stage lesions apparently.

Sequencing was performed with immunoSEQ multiplex PCR; in TCRdb, only in-frame clones are kept and a portion is missing. The sample yields 4,800 or so clones, approximately 83% seen once. Histologic diagnosis was independently verified by two lung pathologists. The chain joins TRBV29-1 to TRBJ2-1; no firm D call. This TCR was recovered from a person between 65 and 79 years old with lung adenocarcinoma. The sequencing input was FFPE atypical adenomatous hyperplasia tissue from the lung. Subset of the sample: atypical adenomatous hyperplasia (AAH), lung preneoplasia. The CDR3 sequence is CSAPRPRAASYNEQFF. CDR3 coding DNA: TGCAGCGCTCCCCGGCCCCGCGCTGCCTCCTACAATGAGCAGTTCTTC.